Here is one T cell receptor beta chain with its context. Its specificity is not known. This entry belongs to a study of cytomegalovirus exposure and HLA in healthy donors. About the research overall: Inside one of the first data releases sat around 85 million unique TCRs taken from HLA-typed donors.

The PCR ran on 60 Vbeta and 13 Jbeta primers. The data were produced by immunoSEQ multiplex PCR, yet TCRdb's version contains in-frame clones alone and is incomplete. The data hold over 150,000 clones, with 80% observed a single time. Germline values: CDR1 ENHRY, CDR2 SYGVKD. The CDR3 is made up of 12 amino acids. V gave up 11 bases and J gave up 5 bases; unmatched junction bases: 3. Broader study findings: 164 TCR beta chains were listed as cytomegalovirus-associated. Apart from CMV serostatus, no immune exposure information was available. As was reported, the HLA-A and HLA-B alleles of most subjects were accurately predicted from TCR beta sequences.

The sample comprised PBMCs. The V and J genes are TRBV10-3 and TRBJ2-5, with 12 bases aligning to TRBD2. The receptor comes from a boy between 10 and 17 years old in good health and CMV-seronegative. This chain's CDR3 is CAAGLAGETQYF. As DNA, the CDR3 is TGTGCCGCCGGACTAGCGGGGGAGACCCAGTACTTC.